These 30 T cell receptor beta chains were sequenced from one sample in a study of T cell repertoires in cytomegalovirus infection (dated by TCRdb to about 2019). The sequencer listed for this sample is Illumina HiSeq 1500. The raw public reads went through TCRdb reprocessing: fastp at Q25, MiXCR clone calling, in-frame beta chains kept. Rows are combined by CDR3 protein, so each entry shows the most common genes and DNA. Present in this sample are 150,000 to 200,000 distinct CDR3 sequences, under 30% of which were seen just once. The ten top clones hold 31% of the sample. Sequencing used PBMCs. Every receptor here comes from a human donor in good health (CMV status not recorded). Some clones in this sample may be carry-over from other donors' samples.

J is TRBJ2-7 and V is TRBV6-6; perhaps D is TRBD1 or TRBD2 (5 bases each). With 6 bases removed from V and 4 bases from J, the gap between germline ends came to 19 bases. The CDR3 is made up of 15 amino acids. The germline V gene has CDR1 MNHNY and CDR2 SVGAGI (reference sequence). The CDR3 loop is CASSSRGDEGYEQYF. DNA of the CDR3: TGTGCCAGCAGCTCAAGGGGCGACGAGGGATACGAGCAGTACTTC.

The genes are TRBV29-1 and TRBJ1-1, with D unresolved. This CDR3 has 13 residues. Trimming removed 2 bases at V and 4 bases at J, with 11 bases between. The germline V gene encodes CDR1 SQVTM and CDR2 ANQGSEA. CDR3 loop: CSVEWGGGTEAFF. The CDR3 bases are TGCAGCGTTGAATGGGGTGGTGGCACTGAAGCTTTCTTT.

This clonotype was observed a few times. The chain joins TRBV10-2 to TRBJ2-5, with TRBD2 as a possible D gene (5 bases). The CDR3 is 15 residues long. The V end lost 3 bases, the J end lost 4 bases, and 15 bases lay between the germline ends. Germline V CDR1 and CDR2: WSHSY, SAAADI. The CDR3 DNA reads TGCGCCAGCAGTGAAAGAGCCCGGGCGGGAGAGACCCAGTACTTC. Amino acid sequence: CASSERARAGETQYF.

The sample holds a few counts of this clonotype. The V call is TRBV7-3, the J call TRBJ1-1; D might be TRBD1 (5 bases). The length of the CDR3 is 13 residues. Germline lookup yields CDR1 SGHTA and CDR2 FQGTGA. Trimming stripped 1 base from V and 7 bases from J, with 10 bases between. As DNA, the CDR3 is TGTGCCAGCAGCTTAAATAGGGGCAGTGAAGCTTTCTTT. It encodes CASSLNRGSEAFF.

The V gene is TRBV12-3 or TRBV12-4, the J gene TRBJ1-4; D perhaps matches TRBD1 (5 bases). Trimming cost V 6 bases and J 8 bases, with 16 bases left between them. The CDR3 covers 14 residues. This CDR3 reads CASSPSQGYEKLFF. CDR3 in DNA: TGTGCCAGCAGCCCGTCTCAGGGTTACGAAAAACTGTTTTTT.

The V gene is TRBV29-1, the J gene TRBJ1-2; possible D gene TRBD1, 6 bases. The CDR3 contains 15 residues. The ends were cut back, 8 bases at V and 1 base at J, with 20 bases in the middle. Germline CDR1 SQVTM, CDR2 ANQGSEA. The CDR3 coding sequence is TGCAGCTCATTTTTTGGGGGCGCGGGTAACTATGGCTACACCTTC. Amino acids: CSSFFGGAGNYGYTF.

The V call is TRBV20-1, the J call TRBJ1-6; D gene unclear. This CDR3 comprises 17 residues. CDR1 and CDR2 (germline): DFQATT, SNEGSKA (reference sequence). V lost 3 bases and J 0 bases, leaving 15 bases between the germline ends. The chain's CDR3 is CSASYPGASSYNSPLHF. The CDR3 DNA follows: TGCAGTGCTAGTTATCCGGGAGCGAGCTCCTATAATTCACCCCTCCACTTT.

The CDR3 nucleotides are TGTGCCAGCAGTGAAAGAGGGCAGGGATATCAGCCCCAGCATTTT. This encodes CASSERGQGYQPQHF. The chain couples TRBV2 to TRBJ1-5; TRBD1 might be the D (5 bases). Germline CDR1 is SNHLY and CDR2 is FYNNEI. Trimming removed 2 bases from V and 5 bases from J, with 13 bases in between. The CDR3 totals 15 residues.

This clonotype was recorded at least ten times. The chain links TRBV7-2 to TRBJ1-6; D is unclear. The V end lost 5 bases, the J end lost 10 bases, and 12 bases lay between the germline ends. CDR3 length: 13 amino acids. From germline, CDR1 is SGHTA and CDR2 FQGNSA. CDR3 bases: TGTGCCAGCAGCCTCGACACCATCTCACCCCTCCACTTT. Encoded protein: CASSLDTISPLHF.

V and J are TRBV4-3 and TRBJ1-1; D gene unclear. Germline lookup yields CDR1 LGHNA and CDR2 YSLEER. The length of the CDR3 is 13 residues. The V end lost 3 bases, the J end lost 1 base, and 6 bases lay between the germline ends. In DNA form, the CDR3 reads TGCGCCAGCAGCCAGGAAGAGAACACTGAAGCTTTCTTT. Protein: CASSQEENTEAFF.

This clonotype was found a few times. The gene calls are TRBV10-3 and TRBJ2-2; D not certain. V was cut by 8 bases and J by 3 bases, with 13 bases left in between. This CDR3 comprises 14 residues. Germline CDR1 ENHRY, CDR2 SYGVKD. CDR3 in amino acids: CAIAKTRDTGELFF. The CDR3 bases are TGTGCCATCGCAAAAACCCGGGACACCGGGGAGCTGTTTTTT.

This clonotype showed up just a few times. CDR3 amino acids: CSASGGSRINNEKLFF. CDR3 nucleotides: TGCAGTGCTAGTGGGGGCTCCCGAATTAATAATGAAAAACTGTTTTTT. V gene TRBV20-1 combines with J gene TRBJ1-4; D is perhaps TRBD1 (6 bases). The V end was cut by 3 bases, the J end by 4 bases, with 18 bases between. The CDR3 is 16 amino acids. CDR1 is DFQATT, CDR2 SNEGSKA, per germline (reference sequence).

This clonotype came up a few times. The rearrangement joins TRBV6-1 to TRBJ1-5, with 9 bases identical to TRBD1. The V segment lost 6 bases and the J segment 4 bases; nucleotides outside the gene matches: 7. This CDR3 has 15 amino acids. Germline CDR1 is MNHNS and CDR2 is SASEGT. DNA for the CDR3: TGTGCCAGCAGGCCAATGGGACAGGGAAATCAGCCCCAGCATTTT. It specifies CASRPMGQGNQPQHF.

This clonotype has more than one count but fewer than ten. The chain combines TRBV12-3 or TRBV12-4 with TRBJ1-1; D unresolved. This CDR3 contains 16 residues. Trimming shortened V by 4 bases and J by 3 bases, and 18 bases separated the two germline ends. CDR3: CASSYNPTPGHTEAFF. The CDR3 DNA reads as TGTGCCAGCAGTTATAACCCCACACCAGGACACACTGAAGCTTTCTTT.

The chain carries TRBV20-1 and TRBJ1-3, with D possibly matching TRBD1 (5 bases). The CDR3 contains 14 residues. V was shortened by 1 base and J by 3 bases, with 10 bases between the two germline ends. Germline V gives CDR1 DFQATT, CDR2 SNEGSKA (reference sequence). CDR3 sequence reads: CSARAPGSGNTIYF. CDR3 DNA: TGCAGTGCTAGAGCCCCAGGGAGTGGAAACACCATATATTTT.

DNA of the CDR3: TGCGCCAGCAGTCACAAAGGACACAATAGCAATCAGCCCCAGCATTTT. Protein sequence: CASSHKGHNSNQPQHF. The chain couples TRBV23-1 to TRBJ1-5, with D possibly TRBD1 on 5 matching bases. TRBV23-1 counts as an open reading frame of uncertain function. The V and J ends lost 3 bases and 0 bases respectively, with 12 bases between them. The CDR3 covers 16 residues.

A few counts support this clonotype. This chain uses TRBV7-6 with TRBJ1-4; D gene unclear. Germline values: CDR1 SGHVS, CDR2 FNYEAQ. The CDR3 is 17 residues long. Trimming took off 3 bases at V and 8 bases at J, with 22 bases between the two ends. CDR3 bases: TGTGCCAGCAGCTTCCAACCCTTGGACCGAGAGGAGGAAAAACTGTTTTTT. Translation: CASSFQPLDREEEKLFF.

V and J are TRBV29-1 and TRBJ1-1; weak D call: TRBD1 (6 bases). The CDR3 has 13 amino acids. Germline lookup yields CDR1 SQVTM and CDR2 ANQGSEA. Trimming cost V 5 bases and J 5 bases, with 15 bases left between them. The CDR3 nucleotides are TGCAGCGTTCAAACAGGGCCAGGGACTGAAGCTTTCTTT. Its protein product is CSVQTGPGTEAFF.

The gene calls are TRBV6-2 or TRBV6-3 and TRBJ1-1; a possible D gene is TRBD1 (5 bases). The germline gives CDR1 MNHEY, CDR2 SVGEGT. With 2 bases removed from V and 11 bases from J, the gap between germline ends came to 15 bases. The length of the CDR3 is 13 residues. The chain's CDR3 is CASSYDLPGGAFF. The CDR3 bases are TGTGCCAGCAGTTACGACCTTCCGGGGGGGGCTTTCTTT.

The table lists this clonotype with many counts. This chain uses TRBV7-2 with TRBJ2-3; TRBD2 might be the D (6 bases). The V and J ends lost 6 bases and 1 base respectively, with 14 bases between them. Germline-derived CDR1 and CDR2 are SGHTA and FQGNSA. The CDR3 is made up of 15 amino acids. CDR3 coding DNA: TGTGCCAGCAGTTTGCGGGGTGGAGGCACAGATACGCAGTATTTT. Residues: CASSLRGGGTDTQYF.

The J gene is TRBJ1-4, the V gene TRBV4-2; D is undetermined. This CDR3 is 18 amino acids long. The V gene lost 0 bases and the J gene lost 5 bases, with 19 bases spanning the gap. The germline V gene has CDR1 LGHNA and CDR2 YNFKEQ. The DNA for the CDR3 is TGTGCCAGCAGCCAAGATCCGGGATCAGAACATGACAATGAAAAACTGTTTTTT. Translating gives CASSQDPGSEHDNEKLFF.

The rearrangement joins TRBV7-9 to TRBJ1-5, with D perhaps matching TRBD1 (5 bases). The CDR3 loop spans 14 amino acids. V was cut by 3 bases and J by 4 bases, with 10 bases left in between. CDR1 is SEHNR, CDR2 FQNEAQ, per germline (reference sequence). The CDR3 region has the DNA TGTGCCAGCAGCTTGGGGCTGCCTAATCAGCCCCAGCATTTT. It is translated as CASSLGLPNQPQHF.

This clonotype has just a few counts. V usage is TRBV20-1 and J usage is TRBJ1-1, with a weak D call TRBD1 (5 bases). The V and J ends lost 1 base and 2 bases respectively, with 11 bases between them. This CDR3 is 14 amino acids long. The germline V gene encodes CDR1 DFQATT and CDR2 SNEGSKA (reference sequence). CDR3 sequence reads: CSARAGGVNTEAFF. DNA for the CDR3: TGCAGTGCTAGAGCGGGAGGGGTTAACACTGAAGCTTTCTTT.

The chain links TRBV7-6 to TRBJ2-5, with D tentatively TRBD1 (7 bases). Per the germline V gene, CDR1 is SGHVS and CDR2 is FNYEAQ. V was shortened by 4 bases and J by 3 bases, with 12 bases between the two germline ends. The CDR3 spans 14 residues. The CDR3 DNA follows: TGTGCCAGCAGCTCAGGAGGGACAGAAGAGACCCAGTACTTC. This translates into CASSSGGTEETQYF.

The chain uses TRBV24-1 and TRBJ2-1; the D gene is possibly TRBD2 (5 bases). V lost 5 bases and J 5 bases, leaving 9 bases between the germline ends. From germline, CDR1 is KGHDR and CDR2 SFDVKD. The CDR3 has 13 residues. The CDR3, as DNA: TGTGCCACCAGTGTGCCCGGGAACAATGAGCAGTTCTTC. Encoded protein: CATSVPGNNEQFF.

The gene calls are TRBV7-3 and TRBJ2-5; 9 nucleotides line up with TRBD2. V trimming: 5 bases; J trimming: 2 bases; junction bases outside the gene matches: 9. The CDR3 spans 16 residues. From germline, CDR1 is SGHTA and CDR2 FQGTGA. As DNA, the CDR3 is TGTGCCAGCAGCCCGGACTCGCGGGGGGGACAAGAGACCCAGTACTTC. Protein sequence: CASSPDSRGGQETQYF. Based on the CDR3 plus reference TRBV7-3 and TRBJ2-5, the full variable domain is GAGVSQTPSNKVTEKGKYVELRCDPISGHTALYWYRQSLGQGPEFLIYFQGTGAADDSGLPNDRFFAVRPEGSVSTLKIQRTERGDSAVYLCASSPDSRGGQETQYFGPGTRLLVL.

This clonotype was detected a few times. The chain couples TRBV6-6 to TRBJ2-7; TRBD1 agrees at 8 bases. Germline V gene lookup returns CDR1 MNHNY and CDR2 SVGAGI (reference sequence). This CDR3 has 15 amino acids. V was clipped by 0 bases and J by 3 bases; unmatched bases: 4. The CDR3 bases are TGTGCCAGCAGTTACTCGAGTGGACAGGGCTACGAGCAGTACTTC. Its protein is CASSYSSGQGYEQYF.

The CDR3 nucleotides read TGTGCCAGCAGTGTAGGACAGAACAATGAGCAGTTCTTC. It specifies CASSVGQNNEQFF. The chain recombines TRBV2 with TRBJ2-1; the D gene is possibly TRBD1 (6 bases). Germline assignment: CDR1 SNHLY and CDR2 FYNNEI. The CDR3 totals 13 residues. V lost 4 bases and J lost 5, with 9 bases in between.

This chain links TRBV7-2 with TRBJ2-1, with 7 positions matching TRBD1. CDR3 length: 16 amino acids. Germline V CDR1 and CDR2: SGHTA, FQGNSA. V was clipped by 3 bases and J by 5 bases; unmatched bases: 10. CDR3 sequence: CASSFFGGQADNEQFF. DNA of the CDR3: TGTGCCAGCAGCTTTTTTGGAGGACAGGCGGACAATGAGCAGTTCTTC.

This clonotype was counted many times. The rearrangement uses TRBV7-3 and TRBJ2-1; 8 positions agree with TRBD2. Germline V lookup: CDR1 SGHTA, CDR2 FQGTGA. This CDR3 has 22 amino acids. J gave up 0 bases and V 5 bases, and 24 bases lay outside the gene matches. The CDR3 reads CASSPRPPPPAGGRSSYNEQFF. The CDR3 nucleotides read TGTGCCAGCAGCCCGAGACCTCCCCCTCCGGCGGGGGGTCGTAGCTCCTACAATGAGCAGTTCTTC.